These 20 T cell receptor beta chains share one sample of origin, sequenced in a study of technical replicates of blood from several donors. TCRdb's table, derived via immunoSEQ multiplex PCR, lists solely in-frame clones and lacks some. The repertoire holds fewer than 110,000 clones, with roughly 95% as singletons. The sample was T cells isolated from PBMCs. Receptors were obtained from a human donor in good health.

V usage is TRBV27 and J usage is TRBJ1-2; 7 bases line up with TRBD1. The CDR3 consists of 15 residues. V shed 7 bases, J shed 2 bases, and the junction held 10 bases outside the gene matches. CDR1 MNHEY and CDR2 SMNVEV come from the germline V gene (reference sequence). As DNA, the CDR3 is TGTGCCAGCACCCCTAACCCGACAGGGAACTATGGCTACACCTTC. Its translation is CASTPNPTGNYGYTF.

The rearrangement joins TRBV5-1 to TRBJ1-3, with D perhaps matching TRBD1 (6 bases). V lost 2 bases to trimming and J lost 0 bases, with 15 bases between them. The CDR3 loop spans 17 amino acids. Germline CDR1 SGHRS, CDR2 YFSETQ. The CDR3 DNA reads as TGCGCCAGCAGCTTAAGTAAGACAGGCGTCTCTGGAAACACCATATATTTT. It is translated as CASSLSKTGVSGNTIYF.

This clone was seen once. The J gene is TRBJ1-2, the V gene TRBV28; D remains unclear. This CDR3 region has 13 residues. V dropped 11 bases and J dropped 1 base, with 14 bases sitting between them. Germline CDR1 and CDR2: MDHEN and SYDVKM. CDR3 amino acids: CAVSAGNNYGYTF. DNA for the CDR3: TGTGCCGTATCAGCGGGAAATAACTATGGCTACACCTTC.

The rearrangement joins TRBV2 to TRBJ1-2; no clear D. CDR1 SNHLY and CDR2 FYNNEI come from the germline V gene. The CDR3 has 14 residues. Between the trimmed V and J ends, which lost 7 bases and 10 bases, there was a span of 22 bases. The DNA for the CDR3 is TGTGCCAGCACCCTGAGAGGGTTTCATGCCGTCTACACCTTC. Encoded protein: CASTLRGFHAVYTF.

In DNA form, the CDR3 reads TGTGCCAGCAGTGACGACCGGGTCGATGGCTACACCTTC. This translates into CASSDDRVDGYTF. This chain uses TRBV6-4 with TRBJ1-2; no reliable D call. V lost 2 bases and J 6 bases, leaving 10 bases between the germline ends. CDR1 is MRHNA and CDR2 is SNTAGT in the germline V gene. The CDR3 has 13 residues.

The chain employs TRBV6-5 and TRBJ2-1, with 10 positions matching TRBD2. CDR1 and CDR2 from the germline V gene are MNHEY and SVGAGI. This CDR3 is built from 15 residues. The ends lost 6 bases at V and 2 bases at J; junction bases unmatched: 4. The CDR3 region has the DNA TGTGCCAGCAGCAGAGGACTAGCGGCCTACAATGAGCAGTTCTTC. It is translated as CASSRGLAAYNEQFF.

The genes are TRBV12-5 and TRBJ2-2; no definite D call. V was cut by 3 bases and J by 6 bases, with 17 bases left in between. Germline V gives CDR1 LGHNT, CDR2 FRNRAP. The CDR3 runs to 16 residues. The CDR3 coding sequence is TGTGCTAGTGGTTTTATGGTAGAGTACGTCGCCGGGGAGCTGTTTTTT. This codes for CASGFMVEYVAGELFF.

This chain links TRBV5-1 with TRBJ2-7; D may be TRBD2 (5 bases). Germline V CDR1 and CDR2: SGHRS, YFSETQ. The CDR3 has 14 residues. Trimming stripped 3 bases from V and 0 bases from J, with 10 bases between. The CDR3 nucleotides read TGCGCCAGCAGCTCGCGGGCGGACTCCTACGAGCAGTACTTC. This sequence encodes CASSSRADSYEQYF.

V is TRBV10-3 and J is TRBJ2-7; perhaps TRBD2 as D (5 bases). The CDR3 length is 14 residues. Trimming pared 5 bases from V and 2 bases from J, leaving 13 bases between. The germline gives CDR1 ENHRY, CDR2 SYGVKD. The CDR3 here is CAISLGLPPYEQYF. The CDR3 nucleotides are TGTGCCATCAGTTTAGGACTGCCTCCCTACGAGCAGTACTTC.

In nucleotides, the CDR3 is TGTGCCAGCAGCTTAGATCAATGGGGGGGAGGGCCTCTTGAGGATGAGCAGTTCTTC. Translated: CASSLDQWGGGPLEDEQFF. This chain uses TRBV11-2 with TRBJ2-1, with 7 bases lining up with TRBD2. Trimming at V came to 0 bases and at J to 8 bases, leaving 19 bases not matched to a gene. The CDR3 has 19 amino acids. CDR1 and CDR2 from the germline V gene are SGHAT and FQNNGV.

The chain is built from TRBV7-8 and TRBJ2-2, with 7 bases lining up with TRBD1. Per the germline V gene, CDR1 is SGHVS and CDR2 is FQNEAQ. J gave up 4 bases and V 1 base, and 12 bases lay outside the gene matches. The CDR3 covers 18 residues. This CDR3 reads CASSLGTSGQGVTGELFF. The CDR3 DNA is TGTGCCAGCAGCTTAGGTACATCGGGCCAGGGGGTCACCGGGGAGCTGTTTTTT.

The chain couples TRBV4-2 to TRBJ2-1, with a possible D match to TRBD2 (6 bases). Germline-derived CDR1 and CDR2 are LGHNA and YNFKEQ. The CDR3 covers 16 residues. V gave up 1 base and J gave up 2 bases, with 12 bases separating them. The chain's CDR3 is CASSQGDSETYNEQFF. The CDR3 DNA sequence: TGTGCCAGCAGCCAAGGGGACTCGGAAACCTACAATGAGCAGTTCTTC.

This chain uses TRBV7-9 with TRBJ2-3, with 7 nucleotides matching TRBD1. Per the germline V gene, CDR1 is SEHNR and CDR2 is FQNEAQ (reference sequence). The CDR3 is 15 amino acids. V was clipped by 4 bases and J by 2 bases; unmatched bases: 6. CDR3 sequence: CASSSGTADTDTQYF. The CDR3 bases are TGTGCCAGCAGCTCCGGGACAGCAGACACAGATACGCAGTATTTT.

CDR3 sequence reads: CASFRTSANNEQFF. CDR3 bases: TGTGCCAGCTTCCGGACTTCCGCGAACAATGAGCAGTTCTTC. The rearrangement joins TRBV7-9 to TRBJ2-1, with a tentative D call TRBD2 (5 bases). V lost 8 bases, J lost 5 bases, and 16 bases lay in between. The CDR3 length is 14 residues. The germline V gene has CDR1 SEHNR and CDR2 FQNEAQ (reference sequence).

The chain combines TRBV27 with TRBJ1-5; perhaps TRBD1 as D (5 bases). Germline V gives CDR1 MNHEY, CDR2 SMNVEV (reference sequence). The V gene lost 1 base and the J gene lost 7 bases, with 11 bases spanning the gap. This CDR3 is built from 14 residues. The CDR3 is CASSLLGGSQPQHF. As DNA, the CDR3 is TGTGCCAGCAGTTTATTGGGGGGTTCCCAGCCCCAGCATTTT.

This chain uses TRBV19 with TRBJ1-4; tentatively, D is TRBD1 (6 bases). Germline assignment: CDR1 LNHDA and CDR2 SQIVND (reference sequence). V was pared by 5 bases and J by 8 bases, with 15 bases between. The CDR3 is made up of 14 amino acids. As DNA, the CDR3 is TGTGCCAGTAGTCCCGACAGGTCCTGGGAAAAACTGTTTTTT. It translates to CASSPDRSWEKLFF.

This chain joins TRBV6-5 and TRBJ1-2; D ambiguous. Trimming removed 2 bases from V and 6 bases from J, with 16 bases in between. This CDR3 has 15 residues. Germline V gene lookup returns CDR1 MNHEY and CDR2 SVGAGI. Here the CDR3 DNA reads TGTGCCAGCAGTTACCACGACACCAGGTCCGATGGCTACACCTTC. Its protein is CASSYHDTRSDGYTF.

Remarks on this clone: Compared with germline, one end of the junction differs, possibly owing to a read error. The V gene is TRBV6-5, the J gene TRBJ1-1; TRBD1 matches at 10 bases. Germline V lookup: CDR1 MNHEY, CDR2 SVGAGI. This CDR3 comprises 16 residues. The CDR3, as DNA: TGTGCCAGCAGTTACTTACCGGGACAGGGGAACCCTGAAGCTTTCTTT. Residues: CASSYLPGQGNPEAFF.

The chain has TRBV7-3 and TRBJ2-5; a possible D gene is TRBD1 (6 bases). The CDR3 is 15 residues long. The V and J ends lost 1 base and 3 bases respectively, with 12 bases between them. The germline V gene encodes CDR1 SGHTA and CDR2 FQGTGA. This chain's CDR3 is CASSLNQGPEETQYF. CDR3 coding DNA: TGTGCCAGCAGCTTAAATCAGGGGCCGGAAGAGACCCAGTACTTC.

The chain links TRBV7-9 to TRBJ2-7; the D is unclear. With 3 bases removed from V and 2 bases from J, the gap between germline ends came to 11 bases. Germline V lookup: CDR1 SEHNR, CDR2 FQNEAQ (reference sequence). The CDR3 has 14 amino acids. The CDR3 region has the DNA TGTGCCAGCAGCTTTCGGGTCGAAGCCTACGAGCAGTACTTC. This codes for CASSFRVEAYEQYF.